This T cell receptor beta chain was obtained from a study of cytomegalovirus exposure and HLA in healthy donors. Points from the study as a whole: According to the study, some 160 TCR beta chains were cytomegalovirus-associated. Generally TCR sequences proved uncommon, though certain public TCRs appeared in numerous donors. The classifier reportedly diagnosed cytomegalovirus status with high sensitivity and specificity.

Concerning this clone itself: Its antigen is as yet unknown.

Sequencing used immunoSEQ multiplex PCR; TCRdb keeps in-frame clones, though not all of them. Here the sample spans hundreds of thousands of clones, roughly 85% being singletons. Separate from the roughly 720-subject first cohort was the approximately 120-subject validation cohort, to which the donors belonged. CDR1 and CDR2 (germline): LGHNA, YNFKEQ. The V and J ends lost 1 base and 4 bases respectively, with 8 bases between them. The CDR3 is made up of 13 amino acids. This receptor was identified in a woman aged 18-29 years in good health and CMV-seronegative. The rearrangement uses TRBV4-2 and TRBJ2-7; maybe TRBD1 (6 bases). Sequencing was performed on PBMCs. Here the CDR3 DNA reads TGTGCCAGCAGCCAAGGGACAGAGTACGAGCAGTACTTC. This gives the protein CASSQGTEYEQYF.